This entry lists 14 T cell receptor beta chains sequenced from one sample in a study of monozygotic twins with inflammatory bowel disease. TCRdb reprocessed the 5' RACE reads, keeping one entry per CDR3 protein, no DNA. The clone table shows some 200,000 distinct CDR3 sequences, with the ten largest holding less than 9%. Sequencing was done on a sample of blood. All receptors come from a human donor with ulcerative colitis or Crohn's disease, or a healthy co-twin of an affected twin (not recorded which).

The chain joins TRBV29-1 to TRBJ2-3. The germline V gene encodes CDR1 SQVTM and CDR2 ANQGSEA. The CDR3 loop spans 14 amino acids. CDR3 loop: CSVDLGTSIDTQYF.

The J gene is TRBJ1-5, the V gene TRBV5-5; absent DNA, TCRdb's TRBD1 call cannot be checked. CDR3 length: 14 residues. The V gene's germline CDR1 is SGHKS and CDR2 YYEKEE (reference sequence). CDR3 region: CASSFEQGRQPQHF. Full variable domain (remainder filled in from reference TRBV5-5 and TRBJ1-5): DAGVTQSPTHLIKTRGQQVTLRCSPISGHKSVSWYQQVLGQGPQFIFQYYEKEERGRGNFPDRFSARQFPNYSSELNVNALLLGDSALYLCASSFEQGRQPQHFGDGTRLSIL.

V is TRBV27 and J is TRBJ1-1; TCRdb returns TRBD1, unconfirmable since there is no DNA. In germline, CDR1 is MNHEY, CDR2 SMNVEV (reference sequence). This CDR3 region has 14 residues. CDR3 residues: CASRLTGISTEAFF.

This chain joins TRBV9 and TRBJ2-1; as DNA is missing, the TRBD2 call by TCRdb cannot be tested. The V gene's germline CDR1 is SGDLS and CDR2 YYNGEE. This CDR3 contains 16 residues. The CDR3 loop is CASSATLAASYNEQFF.

The rearrangement joins TRBV3-1 to TRBJ1-1. The CDR3 contains 11 residues. Looked up from germline, CDR1 is LGHDT and CDR2 is YNNKEL (reference sequence). The CDR3 sequence is CASQHQAEAFF. The whole variable domain, filled in from reference TRBV3-1 and TRBJ1-1, reads DTAVSQTPKYLVTQMGNDKSIKCEQNLGHDTMYWYKQDSKKFLKIMFSYNNKELIINETVPNRFSPKSPDKAHLNLHINSLELGDSAVYFCASQHQAEAFFGQGTRLTVV.

The V gene is TRBV25-1, the J gene TRBJ1-5; as DNA is missing, the TRBD1 call by TCRdb cannot be tested. This CDR3 contains 16 residues. Looked up from germline, CDR1 is MGHDK and CDR2 is SYGVNS. This CDR3 reads CASSETGGRAIQPQHF.

V gene TRBV9 combines with J gene TRBJ2-5. CDR3 length equals 16 residues. Germline loops: CDR1 SGDLS, CDR2 YYNGEE. Here the CDR3 reads CASSVGPFGVGETQYF.

The chain couples TRBV6-2 or TRBV6-3 to TRBJ2-5. Germline CDR1 and CDR2: MNHEY and SVGEGT. This CDR3 spans 12 amino acids. CDR3 sequence: CASSSNMETQYF.

The gene calls are TRBV20-1 and TRBJ2-1. There are 11 residues in the CDR3. Germline V gene sequence: CDR1 DFQATT, CDR2 SNEGSKA (reference sequence). The CDR3 reads CSASAHNEQFF.

The genes are TRBV12-3 or TRBV12-4 and TRBJ2-7; TCRdb names TRBD2, which stays unverified in the absence of DNA. The CDR3 length is 14 residues. CDR3: CASSLPGLLYEQYF.

The chain has TRBV6-5 and TRBJ2-3; with no DNA, the TCRdb D assignment of TRBD1 cannot be verified. Germline V gene data show CDR1 as MNHEY and CDR2 as SVGAGI. This CDR3 has 17 amino acids. The CDR3 here is CASSFRGPSRGQDTQYF.

The chain couples TRBV5-5 to TRBJ2-6. The CDR3 has 14 residues. In germline, CDR1 is SGHKS, CDR2 YYEKEE (reference sequence). CDR3 sequence reads: CASSFSKTANVLTF.

CDR3 loop: CASSTSTGANSPLHF. V and J are TRBV19 and TRBJ1-6; lacking DNA, the TRBD1 call made by TCRdb goes unchecked. The CDR3 runs to 15 residues. CDR1 and CDR2 (germline): LNHDA, SQIVND (reference sequence).

The chain has TRBV30 and TRBJ2-7. Germline values: CDR1 GTSNPN, CDR2 SVGIG (reference sequence). The CDR3 is made up of 12 amino acids. This chain's CDR3 is CAWSVGLYEQYF. Full variable domain (rest looked up from reference TRBV30 and TRBJ2-7): SQTIHQWPATLVQPVGSPLSLECTVEGTSNPNLYWYRQAAGRGLQLLFYSVGIGQISSEVPQNLSASRPQDRQFILSSKKLLLSDSGFYLCAWSVGLYEQYFGPGTRLTVT.